Following are 20 T cell receptor beta chains from one sample sequenced in a study of cytomegalovirus exposure and HLA in healthy donors. PCR was performed using 60 Vbeta and 13 Jbeta primers. Profiling relied on immunoSEQ multiplex PCR, and the TCRdb table lists in-frame clones only, not all of them. The sample records about 160,000 clones, less than 85% being singletons. Sequencing was performed on PBMCs. The receptors derive from a man aged 55 to 70 in good health and CMV-seronegative.

The rearrangement links TRBV7-2 to TRBJ1-1, with TRBD1 matching over 9 bases. The CDR3 has 12 residues. Losses at the gene ends were 4 bases for V and 11 bases for J; bases not matched to a gene: 5. Germline V CDR1 and CDR2: SGHTA, FQGNSA. The CDR3 DNA sequence: TGTGCCAGCAGCTGGACAGGGGTTGGGGCTTTCTTT. Translated: CASSWTGVGAFF.

The rearrangement links TRBV19 to TRBJ2-1, with TRBD2 matching over 11 bases. Trimming cost V 6 bases and J 7 bases; bases outside gene matches: 8. CDR1 LNHDA and CDR2 SQIVND come from the germline V gene (reference sequence). The CDR3 contains 15 residues. CDR3 nucleotides: TGTGCCAGTAGATTAGCGGGAGGGCCAGTGAATGAGCAGTTCTTC. Its protein is CASRLAGGPVNEQFF.

This rearrangement joins TRBV5-6 to TRBJ2-2; 8 bases map to TRBD2. Per germline, CDR1 SGHDT and CDR2 YYEEEE. This CDR3 is 16 amino acids long. V was pared by 3 bases and J by 4 bases, with 8 bases of the junction left unmatched. CDR3 region: CASSWGLVVSTGELFF. In DNA form, the CDR3 reads TGTGCCAGCAGCTGGGGACTAGTAGTTTCCACCGGGGAGCTGTTTTTT.

The chain uses TRBV30 and TRBJ1-5, with TRBD1 matching over 7 bases. The J segment lost 0 bases and the V segment lost 5 bases, leaving 13 bases of the junction unmatched. This CDR3 is built from 17 residues. Germline loops: CDR1 GTSNPN, CDR2 SVGIG (reference sequence). The CDR3: CAWQPGQRFYSNQPQHF. CDR3 in DNA: TGTGCCTGGCAACCGGGACAGAGATTTTATAGCAATCAGCCCCAGCATTTT.

This clone was observed a handful of times. The chain couples TRBV30 to TRBJ2-7; a possible D gene is TRBD2 (6 bases). Germline CDR1 GTSNPN, CDR2 SVGIG (reference sequence). Between the trimmed V and J ends, which lost 1 base and 1 base, there was a span of 11 bases. The CDR3 is made up of 14 amino acids. This CDR3 is CAWSAGLLSYEQYF. The CDR3 nucleotides are TGTGCCTGGAGTGCGGGACTCCTATCCTACGAGCAGTACTTC.

The gene calls are TRBV27 and TRBJ2-3; 12 bases are shared with TRBD2. The CDR3 runs 18 residues. Germline V gives CDR1 MNHEY, CDR2 SMNVEV (reference sequence). The V and J ends lost 3 bases and 2 bases, in that order; junction bases with no gene match: 9. The CDR3 region is CASSFRLAGGVYTDTQYF. CDR3 DNA: TGTGCCAGCAGTTTCCGTCTAGCGGGAGGGGTTTACACAGATACGCAGTATTTT.

V usage is TRBV6-5 and J usage is TRBJ1-2; D is undetermined. CDR1 is MNHEY, CDR2 SVGAGI, per germline. The CDR3 is 12 residues long. Trimming took 10 bases from V and 0 from J, leaving 9 bases between them. The CDR3 DNA follows: TGTGCCACCTGGGAGACTAACTATGGCTACACCTTC. Translating gives CATWETNYGYTF.

This chain connects TRBV15 to TRBJ2-3; the D gene is possibly TRBD2 (6 bases). This CDR3 is 16 amino acids long. CDR1 is LNHNV and CDR2 is YYDKDF in the germline V gene (reference sequence). With 0 bases removed from V and 0 bases from J, the gap between germline ends came to 10 bases. The CDR3 reads CATSREAGMSTDTQYF. The CDR3 nucleotides are TGTGCCACCAGCAGAGAGGCGGGGATGAGCACAGATACGCAGTATTTT.

This clone occurred a few times. The V call is TRBV5-4, the J call TRBJ1-1; 10 bases line up with TRBD1. V dropped 4 bases and J dropped 1; count of bases not matched to a gene: 4. This CDR3 has 15 residues. Germline V gene lookup returns CDR1 SGHNT and CDR2 YYREEE (reference sequence). The CDR3 DNA is TGTGCCAGCAGCAGACGGACAGGGGGGAACACTGAAGCTTTCTTT. Protein: CASSRRTGGNTEAFF.

Remarks on this clone: This sample also contains other DNA sequences that code for the same CDR3. The genes are TRBV7-2 and TRBJ2-5; unclear D gene. This CDR3 has 13 residues. CDR1 and CDR2 from the germline V gene are SGHTA and FQGNSA. Trimming pared 5 bases from V and 1 base from J, leaving 8 bases between. CDR3 nucleotides: TGTGCCAGCAGCCCCCGACTCCAAGAGACCCAGTACTTC. Translated: CASSPRLQETQYF.

The genes are TRBV25-1 and TRBJ2-7; the match to TRBD1 covers 7 bases. J lost 1 base, V lost 2 bases, and 2 bases had no gene match. Germline-derived CDR1 and CDR2 are MGHDK and SYGVNS. The CDR3 has 14 residues. CDR3 loop: CASSERDSSYEQYF. The CDR3 DNA follows: TGTGCCAGCAGTGAACGGGACAGTTCCTACGAGCAGTACTTC.

A word on this clone: At one end, the junction sequence differs from germline, possibly due to a read error. The chain combines TRBV6-1 with TRBJ2-7; 9 bases are shared with TRBD1. Per germline, CDR1 MNHNS and CDR2 SASEGT. CDR3 length: 15 residues. The CDR3 DNA reads as TGTGCCGGCAGCCCCAGGACAGGGGAGTACTACGAGCAGTACTTC. Encoded protein: CAGSPRTGEYYEQYF.

This chain uses TRBV5-4 with TRBJ1-2; TRBD1 is a possible D gene (6 bases). CDR1 is SGHNT and CDR2 is YYREEE in the germline V gene (reference sequence). CDR3 length: 11 residues. Trimming cost V 2 bases and J 10 bases, with 9 bases left between them. The CDR3 nucleotides read TGTGCCAGCAGCTTCAGGGGCGCCTACACCTTC. Translation: CASSFRGAYTF.

A word on this clone: The junction does not match germline at one end; this may be a read error. The chain has TRBV7-9 and TRBJ1-5; D not resolved. In germline, CDR1 is SEHNR, CDR2 FQNEAQ (reference sequence). The CDR3 is 12 amino acids. In nucleotides, the CDR3 is TGTTCCAGCAGCCACGCTTCTAGAAACCAGCATTTT. This translates into CSSSHASRNQHF. The complete variable domain, with remaining parts taken from reference TRBV7-9 and TRBJ1-5, reads DTGVSQNPRHKITKRGQNVTFRCDPISEHNRLYWYRQTLGQGPEFLTYFQNEAQLEKSRLLSDRFSAERPKGSFSTLEIQRTEQGDSAMYLCSSSHASRNQHFGDGTRLSIL.

The V call is TRBV5-1, the J call TRBJ1-1, with unresolved D. CDR3 length equals 14 residues. Trimming removed 1 base at V and 3 bases at J, with 10 bases between. Germline V CDR1 and CDR2: SGHRS, YFSETQ. CDR3 sequence (DNA): TGCGCCAGCAGCTTGCTTGGGGAGGACACTGAAGCTTTCTTT. Its protein product is CASSLLGEDTEAFF. The entire variable domain, with the rest obtained from reference TRBV5-1 and TRBJ1-1, is as follows: KAGVTQTPRYLIKTRGQQVTLSCSPISGHRSVSWYQQTPGQGLQFLFEYFSETQRNKGNFPGRFSGRQFSNSRSEMNVSTLELGDSALYLCASSLLGEDTEAFFGQGTRLTVV.

The chain couples TRBV6-1 to TRBJ2-1; 8 bases match TRBD2. V lost 4 bases and J lost 3; bases outside the gene matches: 5. Germline CDR1 MNHNS, CDR2 SASEGT. This CDR3 has 15 amino acids. The CDR3, as DNA: TGTGCCAGCAGTGTCCTTAGCGGGGACTACAATGAGCAGTTCTTC. Its protein is CASSVLSGDYNEQFF.

The chain has TRBV2 and TRBJ2-7, with 7 bases that match TRBD2. Trimming removed 8 bases from V and 6 bases from J; junction bases left unmatched: 4. From germline, CDR1 is SNHLY and CDR2 FYNNEI. This CDR3 is 11 amino acids long. The CDR3 coding sequence is TGTGCCAGCGGGGGAGGGGTCGAGCAGTACTTC. Its translation: CASGGGVEQYF.

The gene calls are TRBV28 and TRBJ2-7; 12 nucleotides agree with TRBD1. Germline CDR1 reads MDHEN; CDR2 reads SYDVKM. With V trimmed by 6 bases and J by 1 base, 1 base remained unmatched. CDR3 length: 14 amino acids. CDR3 region: CASRGQGASYEQYF. In DNA, the CDR3 is TGTGCCAGCAGGGGACAGGGGGCATCCTACGAGCAGTACTTC. The complete variable domain, with remaining parts taken from reference TRBV28 and TRBJ2-7, reads DVKVTQSSRYLVKRTGEKVFLECVQDMDHENMFWYRQDPGLGLRLIYFSYDVKMKEKGDIPEGYSVSREKKERFSLILESASTNQTSMYLCASRGQGASYEQYFGPGTRLTVT.

The chain couples TRBV28 to TRBJ2-4; 7 positions agree with TRBD2. The ends lost 4 bases at V and 8 bases at J; junction bases unmatched: 11. Germline assignment: CDR1 MDHEN and CDR2 SYDVKM. The length of the CDR3 is 15 residues. CDR3 in DNA: TGTGCCAGCAGTTCCCCGCTGGGGGGGAATGACATTCAGTACTTC. This codes for CASSSPLGGNDIQYF.

The chain couples TRBV27 to TRBJ2-3; D is perhaps TRBD2 (5 bases). This CDR3 has 14 amino acids. Trimming took 2 bases from V and 5 from J, leaving 11 bases between them. From germline, CDR1 is MNHEY and CDR2 SMNVEV (reference sequence). The chain's CDR3 is CASSLSLAGDTQYF. Here the CDR3 DNA reads TGTGCCAGCAGTTTAAGTCTCGCGGGAGATACGCAGTATTTT.